This paragraph covers one T cell receptor beta chain sequence. In the authors' workflow: Estimates of nucleated cell counts were drawn from the amplification of reference gene primers. Data came from immunoSEQ multiplex PCR; TCRdb stores just in-frame clones and leaves some out. D and trimming come from the DNA, and the V and J calls and clone size come from that table. The data contain 200,000 to 250,000 clones, roughly 84% of them singletons. This entry is derived from a study of blood T cell repertoires in COVID-19. Study-level background: PBMCs, B-cell-depleted T cells, or T cells were the source of the cDNA or gDNA that made up the material.

Trimming left V 0 bases short and J 3 bases short, with 17 bases between. The CDR3 sequence is 17 residues long. The germline V gene has CDR1 SGHAT and CDR2 FQNNGV. This TCR came from a man between 50 and 59 years old who had recovered from COVID-19. This chain uses TRBV11-2 with TRBJ1-2, with unresolved D. Sequences were obtained from peripheral blood. CDR3 sequence: CASSLDAAKPRDYGYTF. The CDR3 region has the DNA TGTGCCAGCAGCTTAGATGCGGCTAAACCGCGCGACTATGGCTACACCTTC. The full variable domain, rest sourced from reference TRBV11-2 and TRBJ1-2, is EAGVAQSPRYKIIEKRQSVAFWCNPISGHATLYWYQQILGQGPKLLIQFQNNGVVDDSQLPKDRFSAERLKGVDSTLKIQPAKLEDSAVYLCASSLDAAKPRDYGYTFGSGTRLTVV.